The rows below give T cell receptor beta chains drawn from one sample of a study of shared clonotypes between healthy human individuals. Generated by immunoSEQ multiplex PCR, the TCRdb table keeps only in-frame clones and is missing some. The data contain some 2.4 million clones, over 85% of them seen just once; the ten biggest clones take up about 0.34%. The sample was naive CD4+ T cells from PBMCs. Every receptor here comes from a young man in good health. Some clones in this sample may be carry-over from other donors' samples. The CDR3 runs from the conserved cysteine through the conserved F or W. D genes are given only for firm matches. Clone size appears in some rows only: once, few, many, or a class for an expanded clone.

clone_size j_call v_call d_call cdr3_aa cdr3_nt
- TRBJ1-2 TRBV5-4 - CASSFDSRGGYTF TGTGCCAGCAGCTTTGACAGTCGAGGAGGCTACACCTTC
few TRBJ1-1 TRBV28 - CASSLQSDSAGNTEAFF TGTGCCAGCAGTTTACAGTCTGACTCGGCGGGCAACACTGAAGCTTTCTTT
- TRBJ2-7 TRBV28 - CASRESYEQYF TGTGCCAGCAGGGAGAGCTACGAGCAGTACTTC
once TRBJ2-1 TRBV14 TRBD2 CATTATSGRLNEQFF TGTGCCACCACCGCGACTAGCGGGAGATTAAATGAGCAGTTCTTC
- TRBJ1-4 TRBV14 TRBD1 CASSQYRGAGATNEKLFF TGTGCCAGCAGCCAGTACAGGGGAGCGGGGGCAACTAATGAAAAACTGTTTTTT
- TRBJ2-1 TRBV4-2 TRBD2 CASSPGLLAGGQYNEQFF TGTGCCAGCAGCCCCGGTCTGCTAGCGGGAGGTCAGTACAATGAGCAGTTCTTC
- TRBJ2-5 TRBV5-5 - CASSLWPSPGRTLQETQYF TGTGCCAGCAGCTTGTGGCCCTCCCCGGGACGGACCCTCCAAGAGACCCAGTACTTC
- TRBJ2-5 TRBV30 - CAGGMALPSAQYF TGTGCCGGAGGGATGGCCCTGCCCTCGGCCCAGTACTTC
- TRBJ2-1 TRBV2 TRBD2 CASSLTSPSPYNEQFF TGTGCCAGCAGTTTGACTAGCCCCTCGCCCTACAATGAGCAGTTCTTC
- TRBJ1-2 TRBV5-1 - CASSPGGAWDGYTF TGCGCCAGCAGCCCCGGGGGGGCTTGGGATGGCTACACCTTC
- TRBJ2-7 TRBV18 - CASSPSTDSLYEQYF TGTGCCAGCTCCCCCTCAACCGACAGCCTCTACGAGCAGTACTTC
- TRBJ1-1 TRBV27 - CASRPIDTDLGAAFF TGTGCCAGCAGACCCATTGACACGGACCTAGGAGCAGCTTTCTTT
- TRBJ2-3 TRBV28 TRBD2 CASSLWSTSGTTDTQYF TGTGCCAGCAGTTTATGGTCTACTAGCGGGACCACAGATACGCAGTATTTT
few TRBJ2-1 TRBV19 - CASSIPRLSSSYNEQFF TGTGCCAGTAGTATTCCCCGATTATCCAGCTCCTACAATGAGCAGTTCTTC
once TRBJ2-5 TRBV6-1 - CASSEMGRFQETQYF TGTGCCAGCAGTGAAATGGGGAGATTCCAAGAGACCCAGTACTTC
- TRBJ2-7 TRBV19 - CASSIRGSGGFYEQYF TGTGCCAGTAGTATTCGGGGGTCAGGGGGTTTCTACGAGCAGTACTTC
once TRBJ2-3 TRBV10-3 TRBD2 CAITGLAGGTDTQYF TGTGCCATCACAGGACTAGCGGGAGGCACAGATACGCAGTATTTT
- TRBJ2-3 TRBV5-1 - CASSLSQGTTDTQYF TGCGCCAGCAGCTTGTCCCAGGGAACTACAGATACGCAGTATTTT
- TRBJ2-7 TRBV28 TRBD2 CASSLRSGGISYEQYF TGTGCCAGCAGTTTGCGTAGCGGGGGGATCTCCTACGAGCAGTACTTC
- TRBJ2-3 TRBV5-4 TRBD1 CASSEGDRPRTDTQYF TGTGCCAGCAGCGAGGGGGACAGACCCCGCACAGATACGCAGTATTTT
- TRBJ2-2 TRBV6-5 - CASSSSSNTGELFF TGTGCCAGCAGTTCCTCCTCGAACACCGGGGAGCTGTTTTTT
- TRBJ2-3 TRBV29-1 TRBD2 CSVDRLAEGDTQYF TGCAGCGTTGATAGACTAGCGGAGGGAGATACGCAGTATTTT
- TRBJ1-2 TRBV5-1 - CASSLMGAMDYGYTF TGCGCCAGCAGCCTGATGGGGGCAATGGACTATGGCTACACCTTC
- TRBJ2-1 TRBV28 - CASSPASGATYNEQFF TGTGCCAGCTCCCCGGCATCGGGAGCTACGTACAATGAGCAGTTCTTC
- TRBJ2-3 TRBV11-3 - CASSLGGWRNTDTQYF TGTGCCAGCAGCTTAGGGGGCTGGAGAAACACAGATACGCAGTATTTT
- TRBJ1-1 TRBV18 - CASSPSPEGTEAFF TGTGCCAGCTCACCATCCCCTGAGGGTACTGAAGCTTTCTTT
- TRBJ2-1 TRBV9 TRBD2 CASSVLAGGGEQFF TGTGCCAGCTCGGTGCTAGCGGGAGGGGGTGAGCAGTTCTTC
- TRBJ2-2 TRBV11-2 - CASSLYTGELFF TGTGCCAGCAGCTTATACACCGGGGAGCTGTTTTTT